The 22 T cell receptor beta chains in this list originate from one sample, sequenced in a study of T-cell reconstitution after alpha-beta-depleted transplantation in children. Preparation of the TCRbeta library was carried out with unique molecular identifiers. TCRdb processed the PCR reads anew with MiXCR; each CDR3 protein has one entry. The table lists fewer than 250,000 distinct CDR3 sequences, roughly 18% of them singletons, with about 45% in the top ten. The material sequenced was PBMCs, mostly from graft donor cells, taken 360 days after TCRalphabeta/CD19-depleted stem cell transplant. These TCRs come from a male patient between 2 and 15 years old who had a stem cell transplant for acute lymphoblastic leukemia, so the T cells may come from the graft donor.

The chain carries TRBV19 and TRBJ1-5; unclear D gene. Germline V gene data show CDR1 as LNHDA and CDR2 as SQIVND (reference sequence). The CDR3 is made up of 12 amino acids. The V end was cut by 3 bases, the J end by 5 bases, with 5 bases between. CDR3: CASSIMDQPQHF. CDR3 bases: TGTGCCAGTAGTATTATGGATCAGCCCCAGCATTTT.

The genes are TRBV5-1 and TRBJ2-3, with 13 positions matching TRBD2. V was clipped by 4 bases and J by 2 bases; unmatched bases: 4. CDR1 is SGHRS and CDR2 is YFSETQ in the germline V gene. The CDR3 is 16 amino acids. CDR3 protein: CASSGGLAGITDTQYF. Written as DNA, the CDR3 is TGCGCCAGCAGCGGGGGACTAGCGGGGATCACAGATACGCAGTATTTT.

The V and J genes are TRBV7-2 and TRBJ2-3; 9 bases map to TRBD2. This CDR3 has 16 residues. J was trimmed by 4 bases and V by 5 bases; bases with no gene match: 10. The germline V gene encodes CDR1 SGHTA and CDR2 FQGNSA. The chain's CDR3 is CASSPGAGGPADTQYF. In DNA, the CDR3 is TGTGCCAGCAGCCCTGGGGCGGGGGGGCCTGCAGATACGCAGTATTTT.

This clonotype was seen a few times. The V gene is TRBV9, the J gene TRBJ2-6, with D unclear. V lost 7 bases and J lost 0, with 8 bases in between. The CDR3 has 14 residues. The germline gives CDR1 SGDLS, CDR2 YYNGEE. The CDR3 is CASGLISGANVLTF. The CDR3 coding sequence is TGTGCCAGCGGTCTGATCTCTGGGGCCAACGTCCTGACTTTC.

This clonotype occurred a few times. The chain recombines TRBV5-6 with TRBJ2-2; TRBD2 aligns across 11 bases. The CDR3 spans 17 residues. Germline assignment: CDR1 SGHDT and CDR2 YYEEEE. V shed 4 bases and J 7 bases; nucleotides not matched to a gene: 12. CDR3 nucleotide sequence: TGTGCCAGCAGCACGAGCTCTAGCGGGGGGAACGGCGGGGAGCTGTTTTTT. It encodes CASSTSSSGGNGGELFF.

The chain joins TRBV2 to TRBJ1-3, with a weak D call TRBD1 (6 bases). From germline, CDR1 is SNHLY and CDR2 FYNNEI. This CDR3 spans 18 amino acids. Trimming removed 0 bases from V and 0 bases from J, with 15 bases in between. This CDR3 reads CASSEAGPGHTSGNTIYF. In nucleotides, the CDR3 is TGTGCCAGCAGTGAAGCCGGACCGGGACACACCTCTGGAAACACCATATATTTT.

The rearrangement uses TRBV5-1 and TRBJ2-1; D perhaps matches TRBD2 (6 bases). The CDR3 is made up of 15 amino acids. Per germline, CDR1 SGHRS and CDR2 YFSETQ. V was clipped by 4 bases and J by 5 bases, with 16 bases between them. The CDR3 sequence is CASSPMYSGDNEQFF. DNA of the CDR3: TGCGCCAGCAGCCCGATGTATAGCGGAGACAATGAGCAGTTCTTC.

The chain combines TRBV6-2 or TRBV6-3 with TRBJ2-7; 7 bases fit TRBD1. The CDR3 has 11 residues. Germline loops: CDR1 MNHEY, CDR2 SVGEGT. The junction had 8 bases not matched to a gene; V was cut back by 7 bases and J by 11 bases. This CDR3 reads CASNNRGMKYF. The CDR3 DNA is TGTGCCAGCAATAACAGGGGAATGAAGTACTTC.

The chain combines TRBV7-9 with TRBJ2-7, with D perhaps being TRBD1 or TRBD2 (5 bases each). Germline V gene data show CDR1 as SEHNR and CDR2 as FQNEAQ (reference sequence). The CDR3 is 13 residues long. V was clipped by 5 bases and J by 6 bases, with 14 bases between them. The CDR3 spells CASSRLGDREQYF. In DNA, the CDR3 is TGTGCCAGCAGCCGACTCGGGGACCGCGAGCAGTACTTC.

This clonotype was observed a handful of times. The chain is built from TRBV29-1 and TRBJ2-7; tentatively, D is TRBD1 (5 bases). The V and J ends lost 4 bases and 5 bases respectively, with 18 bases between them. The CDR3 sequence is 14 residues long. Germline CDR1 is SQVTM and CDR2 is ANQGSEA. CDR3 in DNA: TGCAGCGTTGGATGTGACAGTCTTGGCGACGAGCAGTACTTC. Amino acid sequence: CSVGCDSLGDEQYF.

V gene TRBV3-1 combines with J gene TRBJ2-7; the match to TRBD2 covers 14 bases. Trimming at V came to 4 bases and at J to 4 bases, leaving 3 bases not matched to a gene. CDR1 and CDR2 (germline): LGHDT, YNNKEL (reference sequence). The CDR3 spans 15 residues. CDR3 DNA sequence: TGTGCCAGCAGCCTCGGGACTAGCGGGGGTTACGAGCAGTACTTC. Translated: CASSLGTSGGYEQYF.

The gene calls are TRBV10-3 and TRBJ1-1; D gene unclear. CDR3 length: 13 amino acids. The germline V gene has CDR1 ENHRY and CDR2 SYGVKD. The CDR3 coding sequence is TGTAACACCAGTGAGGTCAGGATCACTGAAGCTTTCTTT. Its protein is CNTSEVRITEAFF.

The chain is built from TRBV12-3 or TRBV12-4 and TRBJ1-2, with unresolved D. Trimming stripped 5 bases from V and 1 base from J, with 11 bases between. CDR3 length equals 14 residues. CDR3 in amino acids: CASSPLDGNYGYTF. The CDR3 DNA reads as TGTGCCAGCAGTCCGTTGGATGGTAACTATGGCTACACCTTC.

The chain employs TRBV5-5 and TRBJ2-2, with D possibly being TRBD1 or TRBD2 (6 bases each). With 5 bases removed from V and 6 bases from J, the gap between germline ends came to 11 bases. The CDR3 runs 13 residues. Germline V gene sequence: CDR1 SGHKS, CDR2 YYEKEE (reference sequence). In nucleotides, the CDR3 is TGTGCCAGCAGTTACAGGGAGGCCGGGGAGCTGTTTTTT. Its translation is CASSYREAGELFF.

The gene calls are TRBV5-1 and TRBJ1-1, with D perhaps matching TRBD1 (6 bases). CDR1 and CDR2 (germline): SGHRS, YFSETQ. The CDR3 sequence is 15 residues long. Trimming stripped 3 bases from V and 2 bases from J, with 14 bases between. CDR3 nucleotide sequence: TGCGCCAGCAGCTACGCAGGGGATAGAAACACTGAAGCTTTCTTT. Protein sequence: CASSYAGDRNTEAFF.

This chain joins TRBV7-2 and TRBJ2-7; D possibly corresponds to TRBD1 (5 bases). There are 14 residues in the CDR3. V shed 5 bases and J shed 2 bases, with 13 bases lying between them. Germline V CDR1 and CDR2: SGHTA, FQGNSA. The CDR3 loop is CASSQMGRPYEQYF. DNA of the CDR3: TGTGCCAGCAGCCAAATGGGGCGCCCCTACGAGCAGTACTTC.

The chain employs TRBV5-1 and TRBJ2-7; 7 positions match TRBD1. CDR1 and CDR2 (germline): SGHRS, YFSETQ. This CDR3 region has 16 residues. Losses at the gene ends were 5 bases for V and 2 bases for J; bases not matched to a gene: 13. CDR3 DNA: TGCGCCAGCAGAGAAACAGGGGCCCTTTTCGCCTACGAGCAGTACTTC. Amino acids: CASRETGALFAYEQYF.

The chain couples TRBV3-1 to TRBJ2-7, with TRBD2 identical over 8 bases. The CDR3 loop spans 15 amino acids. Germline V lookup: CDR1 LGHDT, CDR2 YNNKEL (reference sequence). The ends lost 4 bases at V and 3 bases at J; junction bases unmatched: 8. DNA of the CDR3: TGTGCCAGCAGCCCAAAGCGGGGGCCTTACTACGAGCAGTACTTC. It is translated as CASSPKRGPYYEQYF.

The CDR3 is CASRTIGGDYNEQFF. The CDR3 nucleotides are TGTGCCAGCAGGACAATAGGGGGGGATTACAATGAGCAGTTCTTC. The rearrangement joins TRBV7-2 to TRBJ2-1; TRBD2 might be the D (7 bases). This CDR3 contains 15 residues. Per the germline V gene, CDR1 is SGHTA and CDR2 is FQGNSA. Trimming shortened V by 6 bases and J by 4 bases, and 16 bases separated the two germline ends.

A few counts support this clonotype. The gene calls are TRBV5-6 and TRBJ2-7, with 9 bases matching TRBD1. This CDR3 is built from 17 residues. V lost 0 bases to trimming and J lost 6 bases; unmatched junction nucleotides: 13. The V gene's germline CDR1 is SGHDT and CDR2 YYEEEE. This CDR3 is CASSLVLITKTGGEQYF. The CDR3 DNA reads TGTGCCAGCAGCTTGGTACTCATCACTAAGACAGGGGGCGAGCAGTACTTC.

This clonotype was observed a handful of times. The chain has TRBV4-2 and TRBJ1-2; D might be TRBD1 (6 bases). CDR3 size: 14 residues. Germline loops: CDR1 LGHNA, CDR2 YNFKEQ. V lost 2 bases and J 8 bases, leaving 15 bases between the germline ends. CDR3 sequence reads: CASSQPTGPGGYTF. In DNA form, the CDR3 reads TGTGCCAGCAGCCAACCTACAGGGCCGGGGGGCTACACCTTC.

Only a few counts were recorded for this clonotype. J is TRBJ1-2 and V is TRBV20-1, with 7 bases lining up with TRBD1. The CDR3 totals 12 residues. V trimming: 4 bases; J trimming: 4 bases; junction bases outside the gene matches: 3. Germline V gene data show CDR1 as DFQATT and CDR2 as SNEGSKA (reference sequence). The CDR3: CSAKDRLYGYTF. CDR3 DNA sequence: TGCAGTGCTAAGGACAGGCTCTATGGCTACACCTTC.